This T cell receptor (beta chain) was profiled in a study of cytomegalovirus exposure and HLA in healthy donors. Study at large: From donors who were HLA-typed, an early data release held 81 million or so unique TCRs. Overall study results and limits: TRBV6-2, TRBV6-3 and some other V segments were excluded as indistinguishable. In a later analysis, TCR beta V- and J-gene trimming showed a link to a missense DCLRE1C variant.

Healthy people donating bone marrow made up the donors. This clone was observed once. Its target is not known. V shed 5 bases, J shed 4 bases, and the junction held 8 bases outside the gene matches. Germline V CDR1 and CDR2: MNHNY, SVGAGI (reference sequence). The CDR3 consists of 15 residues. 13 Jbeta primers and 60 Vbeta primers were used for the PCR. TCRdb's copy holds only in-frame clones and misses some; the assay was immunoSEQ multiplex PCR. Counted here are about 98,000 clones, about 81% occurring once; the ten biggest clones make up over 1.1%. The chain employs TRBV6-6 and TRBJ1-3; 7 nucleotides match TRBD1. The sequenced sample consisted of PBMCs. The TCR originated in a man aged 40-49 years in good health and CMV-seronegative. The CDR3 nucleotides are TGTGCCAGCAGTCAAGACAGGGTGACGGGAAACACCATATATTTT. Its protein product is CASSQDRVTGNTIYF.